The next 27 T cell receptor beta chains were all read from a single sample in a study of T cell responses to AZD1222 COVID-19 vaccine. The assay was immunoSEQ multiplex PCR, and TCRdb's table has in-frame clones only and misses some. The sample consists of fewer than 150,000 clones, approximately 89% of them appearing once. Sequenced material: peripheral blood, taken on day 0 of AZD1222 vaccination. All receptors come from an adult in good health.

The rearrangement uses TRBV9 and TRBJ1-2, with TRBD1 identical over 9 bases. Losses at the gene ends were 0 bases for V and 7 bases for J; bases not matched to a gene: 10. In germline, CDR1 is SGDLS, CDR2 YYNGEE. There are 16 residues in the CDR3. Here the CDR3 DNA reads TGTGCCAGCAGCGTAGAGGCCCGGGGACAGGGAGGTGGCTACACCTTC. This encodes CASSVEARGQGGGYTF.

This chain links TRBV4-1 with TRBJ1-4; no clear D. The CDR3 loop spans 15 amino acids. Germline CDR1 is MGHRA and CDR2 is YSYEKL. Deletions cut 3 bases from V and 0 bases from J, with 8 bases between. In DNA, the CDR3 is TGCGCCAGCAGCCAGGGTTGGGCAACTAATGAAAAACTGTTTTTT. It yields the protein CASSQGWATNEKLFF.

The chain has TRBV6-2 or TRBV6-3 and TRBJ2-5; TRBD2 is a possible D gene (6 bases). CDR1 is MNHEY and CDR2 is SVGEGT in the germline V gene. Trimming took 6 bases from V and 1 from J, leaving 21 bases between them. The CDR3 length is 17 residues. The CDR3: CASSNPIQAGTQETQYF. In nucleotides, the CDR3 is TGTGCCAGCAGCAACCCAATACAGGCGGGAACCCAAGAGACCCAGTACTTC.

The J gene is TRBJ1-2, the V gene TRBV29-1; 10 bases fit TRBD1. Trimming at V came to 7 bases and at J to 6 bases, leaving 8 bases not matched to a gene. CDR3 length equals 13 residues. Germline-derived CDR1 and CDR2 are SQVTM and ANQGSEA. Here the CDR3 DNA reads TGCAGCGCCTACCGGGACAGGGGAGATGGCTACACCTTC. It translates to CSAYRDRGDGYTF.

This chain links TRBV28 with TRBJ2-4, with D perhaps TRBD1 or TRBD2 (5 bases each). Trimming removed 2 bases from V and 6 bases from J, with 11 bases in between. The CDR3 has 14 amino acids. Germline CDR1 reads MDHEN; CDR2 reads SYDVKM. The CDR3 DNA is TGTGCCAGCAGTTTACCTGGGACGCCAAACATTCAGTACTTC. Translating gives CASSLPGTPNIQYF. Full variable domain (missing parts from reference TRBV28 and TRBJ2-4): DVKVTQSSRYLVKRTGEKVFLECVQDMDHENMFWYRQDPGLGLRLIYFSYDVKMKEKGDIPEGYSVSREKKERFSLILESASTNQTSMYLCASSLPGTPNIQYFGAGTRLSVL.

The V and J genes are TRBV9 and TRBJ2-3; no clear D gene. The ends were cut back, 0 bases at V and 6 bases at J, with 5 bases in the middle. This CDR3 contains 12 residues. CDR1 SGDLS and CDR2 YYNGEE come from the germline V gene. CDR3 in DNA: TGTGCCAGCAGCGTAGCTGCGGATACGCAGTATTTT. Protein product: CASSVAADTQYF.

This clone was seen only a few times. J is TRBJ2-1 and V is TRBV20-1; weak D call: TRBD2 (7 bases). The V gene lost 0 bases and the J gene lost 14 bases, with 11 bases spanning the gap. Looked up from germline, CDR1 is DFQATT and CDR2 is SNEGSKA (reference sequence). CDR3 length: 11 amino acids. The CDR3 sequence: CSARDIGGEFF. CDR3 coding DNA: TGCAGTGCTAGAGATATAGGGGGGGAGTTCTTC.

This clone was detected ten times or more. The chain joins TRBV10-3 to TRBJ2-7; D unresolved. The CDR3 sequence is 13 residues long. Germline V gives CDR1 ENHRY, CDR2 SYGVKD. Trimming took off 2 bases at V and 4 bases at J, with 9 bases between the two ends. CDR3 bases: TGTGCCATCAGTGAGACCCCCGAGTACGAGCAGTACTTC. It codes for CAISETPEYEQYF.

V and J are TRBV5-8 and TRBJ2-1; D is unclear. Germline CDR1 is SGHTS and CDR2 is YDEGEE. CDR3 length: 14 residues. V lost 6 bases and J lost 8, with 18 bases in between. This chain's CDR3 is CASTLAAARDEQFF. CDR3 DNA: TGTGCCAGCACCCTGGCTGCGGCTAGGGATGAGCAGTTCTTC.

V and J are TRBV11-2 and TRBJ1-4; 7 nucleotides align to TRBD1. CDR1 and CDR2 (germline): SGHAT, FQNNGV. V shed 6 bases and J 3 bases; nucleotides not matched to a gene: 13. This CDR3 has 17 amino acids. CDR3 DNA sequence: TGTGCCAGCAGGACAGGGAGTTCGAGGTCGGCTAATGAAAAACTGTTTTTT. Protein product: CASRTGSSRSANEKLFF. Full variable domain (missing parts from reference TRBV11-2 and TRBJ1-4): EAGVAQSPRYKIIEKRQSVAFWCNPISGHATLYWYQQILGQGPKLLIQFQNNGVVDDSQLPKDRFSAERLKGVDSTLKIQPAKLEDSAVYLCASRTGSSRSANEKLFFGSGTQLSVL.

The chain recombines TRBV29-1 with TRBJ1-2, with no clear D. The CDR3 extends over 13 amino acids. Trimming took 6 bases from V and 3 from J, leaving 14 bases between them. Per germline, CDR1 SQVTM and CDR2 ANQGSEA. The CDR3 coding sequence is TGCAGCGTCCACATTATGAGGGACTATGGCTACACCTTC. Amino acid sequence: CSVHIMRDYGYTF.

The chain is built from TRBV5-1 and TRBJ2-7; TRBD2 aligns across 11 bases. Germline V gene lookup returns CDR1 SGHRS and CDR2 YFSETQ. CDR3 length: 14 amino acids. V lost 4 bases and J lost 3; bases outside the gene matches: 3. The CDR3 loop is CASSTGLADYEQYF. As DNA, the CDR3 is TGCGCCAGCAGCACGGGACTAGCGGACTACGAGCAGTACTTC.

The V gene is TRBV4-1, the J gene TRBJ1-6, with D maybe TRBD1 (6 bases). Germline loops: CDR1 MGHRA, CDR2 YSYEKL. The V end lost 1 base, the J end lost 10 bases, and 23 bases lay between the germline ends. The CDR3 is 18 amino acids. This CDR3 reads CASSQVGIRPGGRSPLHF. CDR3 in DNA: TGCGCCAGCAGCCAAGTTGGGATAAGGCCCGGGGGCCGGTCACCCCTCCACTTT.

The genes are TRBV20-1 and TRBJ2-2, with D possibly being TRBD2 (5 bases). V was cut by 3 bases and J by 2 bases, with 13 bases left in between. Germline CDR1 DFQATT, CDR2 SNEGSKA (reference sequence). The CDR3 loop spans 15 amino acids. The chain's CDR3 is CSASTSSPNTGELFF. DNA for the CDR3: TGCAGTGCTAGTACTAGTTCTCCTAACACCGGGGAGCTGTTTTTT.

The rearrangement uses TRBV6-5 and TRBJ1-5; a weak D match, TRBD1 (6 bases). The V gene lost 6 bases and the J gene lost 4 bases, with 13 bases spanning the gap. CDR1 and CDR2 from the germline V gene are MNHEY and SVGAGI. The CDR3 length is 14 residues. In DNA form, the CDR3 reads TGTGCCAGCAGCCACAGGGTTCCTAATCAGCCCCAGCATTTT. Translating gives CASSHRVPNQPQHF.

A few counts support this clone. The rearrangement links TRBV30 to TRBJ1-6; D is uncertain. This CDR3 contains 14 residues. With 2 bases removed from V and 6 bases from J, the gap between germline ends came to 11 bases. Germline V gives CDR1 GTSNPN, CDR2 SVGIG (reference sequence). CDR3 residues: CAWSRQHSNSPLHF. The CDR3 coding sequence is TGTGCCTGGAGTAGGCAGCATTCTAATTCACCCCTCCACTTT.

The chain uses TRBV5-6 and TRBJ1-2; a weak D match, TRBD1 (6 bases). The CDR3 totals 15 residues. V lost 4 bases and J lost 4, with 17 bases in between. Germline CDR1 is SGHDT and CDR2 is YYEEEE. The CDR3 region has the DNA TGTGCCAGCAGCCCGACACAGGGCTCGGGCTATGGCTACACCTTC. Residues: CASSPTQGSGYGYTF.

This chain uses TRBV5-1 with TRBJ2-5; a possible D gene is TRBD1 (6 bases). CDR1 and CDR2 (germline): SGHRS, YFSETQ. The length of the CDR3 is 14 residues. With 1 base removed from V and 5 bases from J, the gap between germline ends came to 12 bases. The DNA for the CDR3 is TGCGCCAGCAGCTTGCAGGGGCTCCGGGAGACCCAGTACTTC. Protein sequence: CASSLQGLRETQYF.

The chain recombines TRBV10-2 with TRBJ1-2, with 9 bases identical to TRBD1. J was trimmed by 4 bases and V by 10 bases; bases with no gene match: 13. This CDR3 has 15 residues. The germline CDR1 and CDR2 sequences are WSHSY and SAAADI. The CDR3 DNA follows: TGCGCCATAGGGGACAGGGTGAAAACGAGCTATGGCTACACCTTC. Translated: CAIGDRVKTSYGYTF.

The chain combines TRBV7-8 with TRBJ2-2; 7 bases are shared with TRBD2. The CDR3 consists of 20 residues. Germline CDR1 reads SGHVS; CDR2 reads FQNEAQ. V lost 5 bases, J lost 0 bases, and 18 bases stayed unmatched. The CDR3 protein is CASSAYRLGLPSANTGELFF. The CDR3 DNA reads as TGTGCCAGCAGCGCCTACAGGTTGGGACTACCCAGCGCGAACACCGGGGAGCTGTTTTTT. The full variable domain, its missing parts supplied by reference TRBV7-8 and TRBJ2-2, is GAGVSQSPRYKVAKRGQDVALRCDPISGHVSLFWYQQALGQGPEFLTYFQNEAQLDKSGLPSDRFFAERPEGSVSTLKIQRTQQEDSAVYLCASSAYRLGLPSANTGELFFGEGSRLTVL.

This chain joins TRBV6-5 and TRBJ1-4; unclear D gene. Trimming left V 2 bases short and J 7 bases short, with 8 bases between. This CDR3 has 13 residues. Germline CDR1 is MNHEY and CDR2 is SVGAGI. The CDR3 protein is CASSYDPSEKLFF. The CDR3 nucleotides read TGTGCCAGCAGTTACGACCCCAGTGAAAAACTGTTTTTT.

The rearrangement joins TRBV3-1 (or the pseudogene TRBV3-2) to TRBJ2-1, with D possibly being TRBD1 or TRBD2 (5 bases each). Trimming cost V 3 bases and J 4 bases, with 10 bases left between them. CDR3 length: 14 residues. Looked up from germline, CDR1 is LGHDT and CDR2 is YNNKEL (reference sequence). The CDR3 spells CASSHRDRYNEQFF. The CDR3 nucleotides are TGTGCCAGCAGCCACCGGGACCGATACAATGAGCAGTTCTTC.

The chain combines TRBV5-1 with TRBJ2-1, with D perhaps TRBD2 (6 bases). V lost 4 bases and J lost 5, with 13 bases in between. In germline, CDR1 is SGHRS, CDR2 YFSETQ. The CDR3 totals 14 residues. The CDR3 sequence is CASSPWTTNNEQFF. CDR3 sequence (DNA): TGCGCCAGCAGCCCATGGACTACGAACAATGAGCAGTTCTTC.

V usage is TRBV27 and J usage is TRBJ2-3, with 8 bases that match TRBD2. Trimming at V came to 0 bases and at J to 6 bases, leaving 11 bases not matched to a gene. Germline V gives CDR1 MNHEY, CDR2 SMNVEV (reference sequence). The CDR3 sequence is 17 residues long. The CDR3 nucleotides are TGTGCCAGCAGTTTATCGATCGTCGCGGGAGGCGAGGATACGCAGTATTTT. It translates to CASSLSIVAGGEDTQYF.

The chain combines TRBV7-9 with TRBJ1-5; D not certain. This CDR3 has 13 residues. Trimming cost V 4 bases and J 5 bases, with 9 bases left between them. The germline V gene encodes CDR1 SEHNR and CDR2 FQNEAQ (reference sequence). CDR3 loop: CASSSGIDQPQHF. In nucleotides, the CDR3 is TGTGCCAGCAGCTCGGGGATCGATCAGCCCCAGCATTTT.

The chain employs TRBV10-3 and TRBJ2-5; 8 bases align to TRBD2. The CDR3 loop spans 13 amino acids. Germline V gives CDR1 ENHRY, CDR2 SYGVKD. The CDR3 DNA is TGTGCATGCCGGCGGGGGGAGCAAGAGACCCAGTACTTC. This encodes CACRRGEQETQYF.

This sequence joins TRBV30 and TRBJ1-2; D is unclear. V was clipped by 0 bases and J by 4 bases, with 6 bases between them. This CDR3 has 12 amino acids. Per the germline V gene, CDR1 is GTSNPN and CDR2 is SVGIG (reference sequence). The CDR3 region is CAWSVPTYGYTF. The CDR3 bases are TGTGCCTGGAGTGTACCAACCTATGGCTACACCTTC.